Listed here are 16 T cell receptor beta chains from one sample, sequenced in a study of cytomegalovirus exposure and HLA in healthy donors. The PCR used 60 Vbeta and 13 Jbeta primers. Data came from immunoSEQ multiplex PCR; TCRdb stores just in-frame clones and leaves some out. The table records 65,000 or so clones, 60% to 65% of them present only once. Sequencing was performed on PBMCs. The receptor set was obtained from a young man in good health and CMV-seronegative.

The chain uses TRBV6-5 and TRBJ1-3, with TRBD1 matching over 10 bases. CDR1 is MNHEY, CDR2 SVGAGI, per germline. This CDR3 is 15 amino acids long. The junction had 6 bases not matched to a gene; V was cut back by 6 bases and J by 4 bases. The CDR3 is CASSQDRGIGNTIYF. CDR3 DNA sequence: TGTGCCAGCAGCCAGGACAGGGGGATAGGAAACACCATATATTTT.

This clone has more than one count but fewer than ten. The chain joins TRBV2 to TRBJ2-5; 8 bases are a match to TRBD1. V was pared by 3 bases and J by 4 bases, with 7 bases of the junction left unmatched. The CDR3 has 15 residues. Germline values: CDR1 SNHLY, CDR2 FYNNEI. The CDR3 spells CASSDGWDRLETQYF. CDR3 coding DNA: TGTGCCAGCAGTGACGGGTGGGACAGGTTAGAGACCCAGTACTTC.

The rearrangement links TRBV5-6 to TRBJ2-3, with D perhaps TRBD2 (6 bases). From germline, CDR1 is SGHDT and CDR2 YYEEEE. This CDR3 comprises 10 residues. V shed 10 bases and J shed 5 bases, with 8 bases lying between them. The CDR3 spells CASEGDTQYF. The CDR3 DNA reads as TGTGCCTCGGAGGGAGATACGCAGTATTTT.

The chain has TRBV4-2 and TRBJ2-5; TRBD2 might be the D (7 bases). Germline values: CDR1 LGHNA, CDR2 YNFKEQ. The CDR3 spans 17 residues. Trimming shortened V by 0 bases and J by 1 base, and 15 bases separated the two germline ends. This CDR3 reads CASSQDPRGGSQETQYF. The CDR3 region has the DNA TGTGCCAGCAGCCAAGATCCGAGGGGGGGCAGCCAAGAGACCCAGTACTTC.

This chain joins TRBV7-6 and TRBJ1-1, with 8 bases matching TRBD1. Germline V gene lookup returns CDR1 SGHVS and CDR2 FNYEAQ. After removal of 5 bases from V and 1 base from J, the junction contained 6 bases not matched to a gene. The CDR3 has 15 amino acids. The DNA for the CDR3 is TGTGCCAGCAGCGCAAGACAGGGGACGAACACTGAAGCTTTCTTT. It specifies CASSARQGTNTEAFF.

This clone was counted a few times. J is TRBJ1-5 and V is TRBV6-6; 7 bases match TRBD1. This CDR3 region has 13 residues. V shed 1 base, J shed 8 bases, and the junction held 2 bases outside the gene matches. The germline gives CDR1 MNHNY, CDR2 SVGAGI (reference sequence). CDR3: CASSYYRGEPQHF. The CDR3 nucleotides are TGTGCCAGCAGTTACTACAGGGGAGAGCCCCAGCATTTT.

The chain is built from TRBV30 and TRBJ2-2, with unresolved D. With 2 bases removed from V and 1 base from J, the gap between germline ends came to 5 bases. The CDR3 sequence is 13 residues long. CDR1 and CDR2 from the germline V gene are GTSNPN and SVGIG (reference sequence). The CDR3 DNA follows: TGTGCCTGGAGTCGCAGGAACACCGGGGAGCTGTTTTTT. Its protein product is CAWSRRNTGELFF.

This chain connects TRBV6-1 to TRBJ1-3; 9 bases are shared with TRBD1. The germline V gene has CDR1 MNHNS and CDR2 SASEGT. The V gene end was trimmed by 2 bases and the J gene end by 8 bases; junction bases not matched to a gene: 7. This CDR3 spans 15 amino acids. CDR3 nucleotide sequence: TGTGCCAGCAGTGAACCACAGGGGGCGAGGGACACCATATATTTT. Amino acids: CASSEPQGARDTIYF.

The rearrangement joins TRBV6-1 to TRBJ1-5; D unresolved. CDR1 and CDR2 from the germline V gene are MNHNS and SASEGT. With 9 bases removed from V and 0 bases from J, the gap between germline ends came to 9 bases. The CDR3 runs 13 residues. CDR3 in DNA: TGTGCCAGTAGTATCCTTAGCAATCAGCCCCAGCATTTT. Its translation: CASSILSNQPQHF.

V is TRBV4-1 and J is TRBJ1-1; D is uncertain. Trimming cost V 1 base and J 11 bases, with 17 bases left between them. This CDR3 contains 14 residues. Germline CDR1 reads MGHRA; CDR2 reads YSYEKL. As DNA, the CDR3 is TGCGCCAGCAGCCAAGTCACGACTCTAGGTTGGGCTTTCTTT. Protein sequence: CASSQVTTLGWAFF.

The J gene is TRBJ2-5, the V gene TRBV2; perhaps TRBD2 as D (5 bases). Germline V lookup: CDR1 SNHLY, CDR2 FYNNEI. CDR3 length equals 12 residues. Trimming left V 6 bases short and J 5 bases short, with 10 bases between. CDR3 coding DNA: TGTGCCAGCAGGAGCGGCGCGGAGACCCAGTACTTC. Protein sequence: CASRSGAETQYF.

This clone was counted once. This chain links TRBV4-2 with TRBJ2-5; no clear D. Trimming pared 0 bases from V and 0 bases from J, leaving 14 bases between. Germline-derived CDR1 and CDR2 are LGHNA and YNFKEQ. The CDR3 totals 17 residues. CDR3 amino acids: CASSQDGQVLYQETQYF. The CDR3 DNA is TGTGCCAGCAGCCAAGACGGTCAGGTCCTGTACCAAGAGACCCAGTACTTC.

This chain links TRBV5-3 with TRBJ2-5; tentative D call: TRBD2 (6 bases). TRBV5-3 is recorded as an ORF, its role being uncertain. Trimming removed 8 bases at V and 5 bases at J, with 19 bases between. The CDR3 loop spans 14 amino acids. The CDR3 reads CARRRDSVLETQYF. The CDR3 nucleotides read TGTGCCAGGAGACGGGACTCCGTTCTGGAGACCCAGTACTTC.

The chain employs TRBV5-6 and TRBJ1-2; D unclear. CDR3 length: 14 amino acids. In germline, CDR1 is SGHDT, CDR2 YYEEEE. Trimming pared 2 bases from V and 6 bases from J, leaving 14 bases between. CDR3 sequence (DNA): TGTGCCAGCAGCTTTGAAGGAGCTCAAGATGGCTACACCTTC. It yields the protein CASSFEGAQDGYTF.

This clone was seen a single time. The CDR3 bases are TGTGCCAGCTCACCCTCCGAGGGCACCTACGAGCAGTACTTC. Amino acid sequence: CASSPSEGTYEQYF. The V gene is TRBV18, the J gene TRBJ2-7, with TRBD2 as a possible D gene (5 bases). V was pared by 3 bases and J by 2 bases, with 11 bases between. CDR1 and CDR2 from the germline V gene are KGHSH and LQKENI. There are 14 residues in the CDR3.

The chain couples TRBV6-5 to TRBJ1-1, with TRBD1 as a possible D gene (5 bases). V gave up 5 bases and J gave up 4 bases, with 14 bases separating them. Germline CDR1 MNHEY, CDR2 SVGAGI. This CDR3 is built from 14 residues. CDR3 sequence: CASSRTRRATEAFF. The CDR3 DNA reads TGTGCCAGCAGTAGGACACGACGGGCCACTGAAGCTTTCTTT.